This TCR beta chain was identified during a study of blood T cell repertoires in COVID-19. On the study more broadly: Collection of acute and convalescent COVID-19 samples took place in the United States, Italy and Spain. Nucleic acid was either cDNA or gDNA, and it came from T cells, B-cell-depleted T cells, or PBMCs.

Germline values: CDR1 LGHDT, CDR2 YNNKEL (reference sequence). The CDR3 loop spans 12 amino acids. The trim removed 4 bases at V and 9 bases at J, leaving 2 bases unmatched. In the authors' methods: Estimation of nucleated cell counts was performed using reference gene primer amplification. Produced via immunoSEQ multiplex PCR; TCRdb's table is partial and in-frame only. Clone size and the V and J calls come from that table; the DNA yielded D and trimming. The table lists a few hundred thousand clones, just under 90% of them singletons, with 5.5% to 8% in the top ten. This clone appeared a few times. The sequence was collected from a man aged 55 to 69 who had recovered from COVID-19. The sample comprised peripheral blood. The rearrangement uses TRBV3-1 (or the pseudogene TRBV3-2) and TRBJ2-3; TRBD2 agrees at 9 bases. The CDR3 DNA is TGTGCCAGCAGCCCAGCGGGGGGCACGCAGTATTTT. It encodes CASSPAGGTQYF.